The 21 T cell receptor beta chains listed next were all sequenced from one sample in a study of technical replicates of blood from several donors. Some clones are missing from TCRdb's copy, which holds only in-frame ones; the method was immunoSEQ multiplex PCR. The sample shows about 93,000 clones, about 96% of them seen only once. The sample was T cells isolated from PBMCs. These receptor sequences come from a human donor in good health.

V and J are TRBV28 and TRBJ1-1; D remains ambiguous. Germline values: CDR1 MDHEN, CDR2 SYDVKM. V was pared by 2 bases and J by 2 bases, with 9 bases between. The CDR3 totals 14 residues. The CDR3 spells CASSLGGINTEAFF. The CDR3 DNA reads as TGTGCCAGCAGTTTAGGAGGGATAAACACTGAAGCTTTCTTT.

This clone was detected a few times. The chain recombines TRBV30 with TRBJ1-4, with TRBD1 matching 8 bases. This CDR3 spans 16 amino acids. Looked up from germline, CDR1 is GTSNPN and CDR2 is SVGIG (reference sequence). Unmatched junction bases numbered 14, after V lost 6 bases and J lost 5 bases. This CDR3 is CACLWTGTGKNEKLFF. CDR3 DNA sequence: TGTGCCTGCCTCTGGACAGGGACGGGAAAAAATGAAAAACTGTTTTTT.

The CDR3 sequence is CASSQRWTGSDEQYF. The CDR3 coding sequence is TGCGCCAGCAGCCAACGATGGACAGGGAGCGACGAGCAGTACTTC. The V call is TRBV4-1, the J call TRBJ2-7; 8 bases match TRBD1. With 2 bases clipped from V and 5 bases from J, the junction kept 8 bases outside the gene matches. CDR1 is MGHRA and CDR2 is YSYEKL in the germline V gene. This CDR3 has 15 residues.

This clone was seen a single time. An end of the junction does not agree with germline; a read error may underlie this. The J gene is TRBJ2-1, the V gene TRBV2; 9 nucleotides align to TRBD2. The CDR3 runs 15 residues. Germline-derived CDR1 and CDR2 are SNHLY and FYNNEI. The CDR3 sequence is CASREVAGVYNEQFF. In DNA, the CDR3 is TGTGCCAGCAGGGAAGTAGCGGGAGTCTACAATGAGCAGTTCTTC.

This chain links TRBV27 with TRBJ2-5; 9 nucleotides agree with TRBD2. Germline CDR1 reads MNHEY; CDR2 reads SMNVEV (reference sequence). CDR3 length equals 16 residues. V shed 5 bases, J shed 4 bases, and the junction held 11 bases outside the gene matches. The CDR3 DNA reads TGTGCCAGCAGTCTTATAGCGGGAGTGGGCCGAGAGACCCAGTACTTC. It yields the protein CASSLIAGVGRETQYF.

This sequence joins TRBV5-4 and TRBJ2-3; 11 positions match TRBD2. The CDR3 runs 17 residues. V was clipped by 3 bases and J by 1 base; unmatched bases: 7. The germline CDR1 and CDR2 sequences are SGHNT and YYREEE (reference sequence). The CDR3 sequence is CASSSDLTSGGTDTQYF. DNA for the CDR3: TGTGCCAGCAGCTCCGACTTGACTAGCGGGGGCACAGATACGCAGTATTTT.

The V call is TRBV4-1, the J call TRBJ1-6, with 8 bases matching TRBD1. CDR1 and CDR2 from the germline V gene are MGHRA and YSYEKL. V lost 1 base, J lost 9 bases, and 11 bases stayed unmatched. The CDR3 covers 17 residues. CDR3 DNA: TGCGCCAGCAGCCAAGTGTATCAGGGGGCGATCGGTTCACCCCTCCACTTT. Encoded protein: CASSQVYQGAIGSPLHF.

In DNA, the CDR3 is TGCAGCGTTGATATAGGGGGCCCGAACACTGAAGCTTTCTTT. Translating it yields CSVDIGGPNTEAFF. J is TRBJ1-1 and V is TRBV29-1; 7 nucleotides match TRBD1. The V segment lost 3 bases and the J segment 1 base; nucleotides outside the gene matches: 5. Germline V gene sequence: CDR1 SQVTM, CDR2 ANQGSEA. This CDR3 contains 14 residues.

The rearrangement links TRBV6-6 to TRBJ2-5, with D possibly being TRBD2 (5 bases). This CDR3 spans 16 amino acids. Trimming stripped 3 bases from V and 2 bases from J, with 16 bases between. Germline V gene lookup returns CDR1 MNHNY and CDR2 SVGAGI (reference sequence). The CDR3 region has the DNA TGTGCCAGCAGTTATGGTTGGGGAGCCAAGCAAGAGACCCAGTACTTC. This codes for CASSYGWGAKQETQYF.

The V call is TRBV27, the J call TRBJ2-3; 8 bases line up with TRBD2. The CDR3 loop spans 15 amino acids. Germline CDR1 MNHEY, CDR2 SMNVEV (reference sequence). The J segment lost 0 bases and the V segment lost 7 bases, leaving 6 bases of the junction unmatched. DNA for the CDR3: TGTGCCAGCACCTCCCGGGGGGGTAGCACAGATACGCAGTATTTT. Amino acids: CASTSRGGSTDTQYF.

The chain uses TRBV10-3 and TRBJ2-1; D gene uncertain. CDR1 and CDR2 (germline): ENHRY, SYGVKD. There are 16 residues in the CDR3. V was pared by 2 bases and J by 0 bases, with 11 bases between. The CDR3 DNA reads TGTGCCATCAGTGAGACTCTGTCGAGCTCCTACAATGAGCAGTTCTTC. Amino acids: CAISETLSSSYNEQFF.

The rearrangement links TRBV6-1 to TRBJ1-2, with a possible D match to TRBD1 (6 bases). CDR1 and CDR2 (germline): MNHNS, SASEGT. The CDR3 consists of 14 residues. The V and J ends lost 6 bases and 0 bases respectively, with 11 bases between them. The CDR3: CASSWTETNYGYTF. The CDR3, as DNA: TGTGCCAGCAGCTGGACAGAAACTAACTATGGCTACACCTTC.

The genes are TRBV9 and TRBJ2-1, with TRBD1 as a possible D gene (7 bases). Germline V lookup: CDR1 SGDLS, CDR2 YYNGEE. This CDR3 has 13 amino acids. Trimming left V 7 bases short and J 5 bases short, with 13 bases between. The DNA for the CDR3 is TGTGCCAGCGCGGGACAGTTTAACAATGAGCAGTTCTTC. It is translated as CASAGQFNNEQFF.

J is TRBJ2-7 and V is TRBV29-1, with TRBD1 as a possible D gene (7 bases). CDR1 and CDR2 (germline): SQVTM, ANQGSEA. Trimming stripped 4 bases from V and 2 bases from J, with 18 bases between. The CDR3 runs to 15 residues. The CDR3, as DNA: TGCAGCGTTGCTGGCGGGACAGTAACCACCTACGAGCAGTACTTC. This sequence encodes CSVAGGTVTTYEQYF.

The chain employs TRBV11-2 and TRBJ2-4, with D unclear. The CDR3 consists of 15 residues. The germline gives CDR1 SGHAT, CDR2 FQNNGV. V shed 5 bases and J shed 6 bases, with 17 bases lying between them. CDR3 sequence (DNA): TGTGCCAGCAGCCCTCTTTTAATGGGCTTAAACATTCAGTACTTC. The encoded protein is CASSPLLMGLNIQYF.

The J gene is TRBJ2-5, the V gene TRBV9, with TRBD2 matching 8 bases. Trimming at V came to 4 bases and at J to 5 bases, leaving 10 bases not matched to a gene. CDR1 and CDR2 (germline): SGDLS, YYNGEE. The CDR3 extends over 15 amino acids. The CDR3 DNA sequence: TGTGCCAGCAGCTTTACCGGGACTAGTCTTGAGACCCAGTACTTC. As protein: CASSFTGTSLETQYF.

This clone is termed medium-sized. The chain employs TRBV4-1 and TRBJ1-1; D is perhaps TRBD1 (6 bases). The V end was cut by 5 bases, the J end by 2 bases, with 12 bases between. The CDR3 covers 14 residues. CDR1 is MGHRA and CDR2 is YSYEKL in the germline V gene. The CDR3 reads CASSGRTENTEAFF. CDR3 coding DNA: TGCGCCAGCAGCGGACGGACAGAAAACACTGAAGCTTTCTTT.

Only one count was recorded for this clone. This sequence joins TRBV4-1 and TRBJ2-5, with 8 bases fitting TRBD1. The junction had 7 bases not matched to a gene; V was cut back by 0 bases and J by 1 base. The CDR3 length is 17 residues. CDR1 is MGHRA and CDR2 is YSYEKL in the germline V gene. The CDR3 spells CASSQDLAGQVQETQYF. The CDR3 nucleotides read TGCGCCAGCAGCCAAGACTTGGCGGGACAGGTCCAAGAGACCCAGTACTTC.

The CDR3 coding sequence is TGCGCCAGCAGCTTGGCCGCGAGCGGGGCCTTGTCGCGTACGCAGTATTTT. Translation: CASSLAASGALSRTQYF. The chain recombines TRBV5-1 with TRBJ2-3, with 7 nucleotides matching TRBD2. The germline V gene has CDR1 SGHRS and CDR2 YFSETQ. V gave up 0 bases and J gave up 8 bases; unmatched junction bases: 15. The CDR3 has 17 amino acids.

The chain has TRBV6-5 and TRBJ2-2, with D unresolved. Germline V CDR1 and CDR2: MNHEY, SVGAGI. V lost 0 bases, J lost 9 bases, and 8 bases lay in between. The CDR3 covers 13 residues. In DNA, the CDR3 is TGTGCCAGCAGTTACTCGACACTTAGGGAGCTGTTTTTT. Translation: CASSYSTLRELFF.

This rearrangement joins TRBV18 to TRBJ2-7; TRBD1 matches 8 bases. The CDR3 consists of 15 residues. After removal of 0 bases from V and 1 base from J, the junction contained 2 bases not matched to a gene. The V gene's germline CDR1 is KGHSH and CDR2 LQKENI. As DNA, the CDR3 is TGTGCCAGCTCACCACCGAGGACAGGGTCCTACGAGCAGTACTTC. Translated, it gives CASSPPRTGSYEQYF.